The 6 T cell receptor beta chains listed next were all sequenced from one sample in a study of control samples from healthy donors and cancer patients. Sequencing used immunoSEQ multiplex PCR; TCRdb keeps in-frame clones, though not all of them. Counted here are roughly 160,000 clones, roughly 88% occurring once; the ten biggest clones make up approximately 4.9%. The sample comprised blood. The source of these receptors is a woman aged 30 to 39 in good health.

The CDR3 loop is CASSPSFYEQYF. The CDR3 DNA reads as TGTGCCAGCAGCCCTAGCTTCTACGAGCAGTACTTC. The chain uses TRBV7-9 and TRBJ2-7; the D gene is possibly TRBD2 (5 bases). The CDR3 length is 12 residues. Germline lookup yields CDR1 SEHNR and CDR2 FQNEAQ (reference sequence). V was cut by 5 bases and J by 3 bases, with 8 bases left in between.

In this sample, this clone turned up a few times. The chain couples TRBV7-2 to TRBJ2-7; 8 bases map to TRBD1. Germline CDR1 SGHTA, CDR2 FQGNSA. V was pared by 3 bases and J by 7 bases, with 8 bases of the junction left unmatched. The CDR3 consists of 14 residues. CDR3 amino acids: CASSFRQGAGEQYV. For the CDR3, the DNA is TGTGCCAGCAGCTTTAGGCAGGGGGCTGGGGAGCAGTACGTC.

The CDR3 loop reads CASKPFTSYNEQFF. Written as DNA, the CDR3 is TGTGCCAGCAAGCCTTTCACCTCCTACAATGAGCAGTTCTTC. This chain uses TRBV6-4 with TRBJ2-1; D gene unclear. The CDR3 runs 14 residues. Trimming removed 7 bases at V and 0 bases at J, with 10 bases between. Germline CDR1 MRHNA, CDR2 SNTAGT.

In this sample, this clone turned up a few times. CDR3 bases: TGTGCCAGCAGGGTTGGCACTGAAGCTTTCTTT. Its protein product is CASRVGTEAFF. The chain joins TRBV28 to TRBJ1-1; unclear D gene. This CDR3 contains 11 residues. Trimming pared 6 bases from V and 4 bases from J, leaving 6 bases between. Germline CDR1 and CDR2: MDHEN and SYDVKM. Using reference TRBV28 and TRBJ1-1 for the parts outside the CDR3, the full variable domain is DVKVTQSSRYLVKRTGEKVFLECVQDMDHENMFWYRQDPGLGLRLIYFSYDVKMKEKGDIPEGYSVSREKKERFSLILESASTNQTSMYLCASRVGTEAFFGQGTRLTVV.

This chain joins TRBV5-4 and TRBJ1-3; 8 bases are a match to TRBD1. V gave up 4 bases and J gave up 2 bases; unmatched junction bases: 14. The CDR3 runs to 18 residues. Per germline, CDR1 SGHNT and CDR2 YYREEE (reference sequence). CDR3 sequence: CASSPRPRATGAGNTIYF. CDR3 DNA sequence: TGTGCCAGCAGCCCGCGGCCGCGTGCGACAGGGGCTGGAAACACCATATATTTT.

This chain links TRBV24-1 with TRBJ2-2; D is ambiguous. Germline CDR1 reads KGHDR; CDR2 reads SFDVKD. The length of the CDR3 is 14 residues. V was pared by 1 base and J by 5 bases, with 7 bases between. CDR3 loop: CATSDLGMTGELFF. DNA of the CDR3: TGTGCCACCAGTGATTTAGGTATGACCGGGGAGCTGTTTTTT.